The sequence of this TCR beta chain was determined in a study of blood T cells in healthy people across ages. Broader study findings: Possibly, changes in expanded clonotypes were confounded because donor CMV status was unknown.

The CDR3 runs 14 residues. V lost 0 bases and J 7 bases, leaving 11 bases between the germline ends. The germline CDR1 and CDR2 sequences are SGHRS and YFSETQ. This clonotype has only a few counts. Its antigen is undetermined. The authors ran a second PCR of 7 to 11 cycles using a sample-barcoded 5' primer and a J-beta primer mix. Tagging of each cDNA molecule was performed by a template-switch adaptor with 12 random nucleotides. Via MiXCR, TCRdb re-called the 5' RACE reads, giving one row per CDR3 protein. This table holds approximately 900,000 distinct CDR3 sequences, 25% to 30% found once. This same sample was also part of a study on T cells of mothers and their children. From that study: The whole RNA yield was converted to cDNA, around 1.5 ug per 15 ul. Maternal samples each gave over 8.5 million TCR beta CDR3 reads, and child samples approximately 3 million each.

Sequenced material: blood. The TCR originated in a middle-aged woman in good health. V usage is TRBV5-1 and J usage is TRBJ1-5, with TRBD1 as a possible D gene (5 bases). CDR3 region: CASSLDGRDQPQHF. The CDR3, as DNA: TGCGCCAGCAGCTTGGATGGCAGGGACCAGCCCCAGCATTTT.